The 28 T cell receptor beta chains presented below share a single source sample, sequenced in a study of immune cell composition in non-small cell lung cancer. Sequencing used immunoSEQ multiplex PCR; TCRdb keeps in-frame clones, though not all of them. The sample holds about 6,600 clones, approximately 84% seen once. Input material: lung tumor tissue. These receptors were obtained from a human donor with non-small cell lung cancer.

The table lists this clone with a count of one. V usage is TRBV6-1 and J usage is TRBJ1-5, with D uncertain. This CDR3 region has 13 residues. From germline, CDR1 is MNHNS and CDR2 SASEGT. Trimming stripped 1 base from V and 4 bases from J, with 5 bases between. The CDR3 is CASSEGVNQPQHF. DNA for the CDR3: TGTGCCAGCAGTGAAGGAGTTAATCAGCCCCAGCATTTT.

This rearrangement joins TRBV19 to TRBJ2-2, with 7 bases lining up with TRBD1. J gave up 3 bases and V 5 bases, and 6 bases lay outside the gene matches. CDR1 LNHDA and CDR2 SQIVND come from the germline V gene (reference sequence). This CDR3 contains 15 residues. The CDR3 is CASSPRQGYTGELFF. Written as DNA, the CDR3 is TGTGCCAGTAGTCCTCGACAGGGTTACACCGGGGAGCTGTTTTTT.

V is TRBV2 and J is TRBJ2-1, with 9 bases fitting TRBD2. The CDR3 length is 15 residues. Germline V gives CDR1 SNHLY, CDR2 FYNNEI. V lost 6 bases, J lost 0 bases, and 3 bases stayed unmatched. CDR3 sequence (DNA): TGTGCCAGCAGCCTTAGCGGGAGCTCCTACAATGAGCAGTTCTTC. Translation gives CASSLSGSSYNEQFF.

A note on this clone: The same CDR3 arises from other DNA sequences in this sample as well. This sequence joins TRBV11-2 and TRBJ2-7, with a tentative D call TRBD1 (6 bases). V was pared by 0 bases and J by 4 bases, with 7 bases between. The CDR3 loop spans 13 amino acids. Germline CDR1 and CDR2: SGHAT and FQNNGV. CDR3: CASSLDRGYEQYF. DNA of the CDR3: TGTGCCAGCAGCTTAGACAGGGGTTACGAGCAGTACTTC.

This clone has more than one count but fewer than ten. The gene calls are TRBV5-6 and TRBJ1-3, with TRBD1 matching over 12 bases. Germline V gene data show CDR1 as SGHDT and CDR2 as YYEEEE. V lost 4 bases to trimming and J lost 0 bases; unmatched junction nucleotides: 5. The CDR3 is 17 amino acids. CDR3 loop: CASSPGQGAFSGNTIYF. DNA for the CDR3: TGTGCCAGCAGCCCGGGACAGGGGGCCTTCTCTGGAAACACCATATATTTT.

CDR3 bases: TGTGCCAGCAGTCCAGGGTTCGGTCCGGCCGGGGAGCTGTTTTTT. Translation gives CASSPGFGPAGELFF. This sequence joins TRBV9 and TRBJ2-2; D is possibly TRBD1 (5 bases). Trimming took off 5 bases at V and 6 bases at J, with 17 bases between the two ends. The germline V gene has CDR1 SGDLS and CDR2 YYNGEE. The CDR3 consists of 15 residues.

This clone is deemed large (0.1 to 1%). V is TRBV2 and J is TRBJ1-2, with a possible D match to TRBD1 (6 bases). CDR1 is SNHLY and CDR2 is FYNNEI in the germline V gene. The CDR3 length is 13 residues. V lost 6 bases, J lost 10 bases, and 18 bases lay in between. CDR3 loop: CASRTPPQGAYTF. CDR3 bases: TGTGCCAGCAGGACCCCCCCACAGGGAGCCTACACCTTC.

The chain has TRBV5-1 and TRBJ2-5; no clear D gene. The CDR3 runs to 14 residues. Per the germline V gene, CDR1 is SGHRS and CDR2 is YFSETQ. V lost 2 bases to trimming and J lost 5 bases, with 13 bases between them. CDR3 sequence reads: CASSLHPASETQYF. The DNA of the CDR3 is TGCGCCAGCAGCTTACATCCCGCTTCGGAGACCCAGTACTTC.

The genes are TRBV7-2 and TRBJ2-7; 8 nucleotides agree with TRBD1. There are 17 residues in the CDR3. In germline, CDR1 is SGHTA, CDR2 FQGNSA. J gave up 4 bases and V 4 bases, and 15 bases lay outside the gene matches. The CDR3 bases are TGTGCCAGCAGCTCTGGGACCACGACAGGGGTCCAATACGAGCAGTACTTC. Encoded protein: CASSSGTTTGVQYEQYF. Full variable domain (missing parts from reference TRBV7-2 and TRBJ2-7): GAGVSQSPSNKVTEKGKDVELRCDPISGHTALYWYRQSLGQGLEFLIYFQGNSAPDKSGLPSDRFSAERTGGSVSTLTIQRTQQEDSAVYLCASSSGTTTGVQYEQYFGPGTRLTVT.

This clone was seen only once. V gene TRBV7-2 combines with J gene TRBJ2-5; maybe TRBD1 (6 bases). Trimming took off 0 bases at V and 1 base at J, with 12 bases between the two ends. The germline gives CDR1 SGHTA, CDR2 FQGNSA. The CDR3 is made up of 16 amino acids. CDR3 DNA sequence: TGTGCCAGCAGCTTAGCGTACTCGACAGGCCAAGAGACCCAGTACTTC. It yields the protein CASSLAYSTGQETQYF.

The CDR3 DNA follows: TGTGCCAGCTCACCACCGGGACAGGGTCGCACCGGGGAGCTGTTTTTT. It specifies CASSPPGQGRTGELFF. J is TRBJ2-2 and V is TRBV18, with 9 bases matching TRBD1. Germline lookup yields CDR1 KGHSH and CDR2 LQKENI. There are 16 residues in the CDR3. V shed 0 bases, J shed 4 bases, and the junction held 3 bases outside the gene matches.

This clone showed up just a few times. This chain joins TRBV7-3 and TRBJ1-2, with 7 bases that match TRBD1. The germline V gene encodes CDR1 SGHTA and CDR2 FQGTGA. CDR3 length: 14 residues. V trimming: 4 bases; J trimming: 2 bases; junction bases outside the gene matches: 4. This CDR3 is CASSSSGGNYGYTF. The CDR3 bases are TGTGCCAGCAGCTCCTCAGGGGGGAACTATGGCTACACCTTC.

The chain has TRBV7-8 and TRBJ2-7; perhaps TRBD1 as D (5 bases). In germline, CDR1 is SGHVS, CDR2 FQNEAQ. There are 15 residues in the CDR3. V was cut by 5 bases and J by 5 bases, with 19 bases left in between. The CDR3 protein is CASSPTWSREHEQYF. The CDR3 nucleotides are TGTGCCAGCAGCCCAACGTGGAGCAGGGAACACGAGCAGTACTTC.

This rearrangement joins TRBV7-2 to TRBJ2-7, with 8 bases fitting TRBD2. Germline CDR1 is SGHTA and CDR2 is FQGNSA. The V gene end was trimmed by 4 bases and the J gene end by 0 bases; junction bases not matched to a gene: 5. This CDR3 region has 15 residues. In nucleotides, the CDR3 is TGTGCCAGCAGCTCAGCGGGGGCGAGCTCCTACGAGCAGTACTTC. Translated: CASSSAGASSYEQYF. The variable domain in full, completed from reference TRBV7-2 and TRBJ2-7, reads GAGVSQSPSNKVTEKGKDVELRCDPISGHTALYWYRQSLGQGLEFLIYFQGNSAPDKSGLPSDRFSAERTGGSVSTLTIQRTQQEDSAVYLCASSSAGASSYEQYFGPGTRLTVT.

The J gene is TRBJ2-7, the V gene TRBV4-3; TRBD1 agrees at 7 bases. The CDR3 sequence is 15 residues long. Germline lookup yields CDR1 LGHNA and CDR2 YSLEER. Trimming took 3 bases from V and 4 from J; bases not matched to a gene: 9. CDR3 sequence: CASSHRWGQFYEQYF. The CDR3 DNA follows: TGCGCCAGCAGCCACAGATGGGGACAGTTTTACGAGCAGTACTTC.

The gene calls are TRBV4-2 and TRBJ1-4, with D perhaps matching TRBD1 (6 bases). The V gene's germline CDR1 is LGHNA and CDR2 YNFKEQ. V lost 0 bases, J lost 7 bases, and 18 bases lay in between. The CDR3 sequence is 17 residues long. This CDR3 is CASSQDGRQARGEKLFF. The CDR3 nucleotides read TGTGCCAGCAGCCAAGACGGTAGACAGGCCCGAGGTGAAAAACTGTTTTTT.

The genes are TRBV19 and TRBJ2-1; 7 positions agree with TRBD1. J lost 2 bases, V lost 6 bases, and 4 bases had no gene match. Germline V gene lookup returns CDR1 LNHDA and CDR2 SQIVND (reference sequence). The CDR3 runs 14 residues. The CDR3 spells CASSRTGTYNEQFF. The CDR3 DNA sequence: TGTGCCAGTAGCCGGACAGGAACCTACAATGAGCAGTTCTTC. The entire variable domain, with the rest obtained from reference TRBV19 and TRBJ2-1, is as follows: DGGITQSPKYLFRKEGQNVTLSCEQNLNHDAMYWYRQDPGQGLRLIYYSQIVNDFQKGDIAEGYSVSREKKESFPLTVTSAQKNPTAFYLCASSRTGTYNEQFFGPGTRLTVL.

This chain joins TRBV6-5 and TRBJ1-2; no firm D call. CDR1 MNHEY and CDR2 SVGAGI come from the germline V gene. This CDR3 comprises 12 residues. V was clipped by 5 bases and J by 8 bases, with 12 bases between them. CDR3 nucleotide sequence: TGTGCCAGCAGTGAGTCCACTTGGGGCTACACCTTC. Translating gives CASSESTWGYTF.

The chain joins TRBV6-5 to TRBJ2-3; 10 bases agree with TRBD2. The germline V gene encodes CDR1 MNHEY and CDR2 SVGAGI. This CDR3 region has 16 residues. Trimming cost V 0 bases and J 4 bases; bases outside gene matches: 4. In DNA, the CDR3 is TGTGCCAGCAGTTACTCGCCTAGCGGGAGTGCAGATACGCAGTATTTT. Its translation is CASSYSPSGSADTQYF.

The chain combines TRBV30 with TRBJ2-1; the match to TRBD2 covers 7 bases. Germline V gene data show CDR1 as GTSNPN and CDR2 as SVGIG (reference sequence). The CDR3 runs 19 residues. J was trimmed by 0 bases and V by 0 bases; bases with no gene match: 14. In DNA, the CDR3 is TGTGCCTGGAGTGTGGGCACCGATAGCGGGTGGAGCTCCTACAATGAGCAGTTCTTC. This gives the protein CAWSVGTDSGWSSYNEQFF. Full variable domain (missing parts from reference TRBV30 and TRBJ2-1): SQTIHQWPATLVQPVGSPLSLECTVEGTSNPNLYWYRQAAGRGLQLLFYSVGIGQISSEVPQNLSASRPQDRQFILSSKKLLLSDSGFYLCAWSVGTDSGWSSYNEQFFGPGTRLTVL.

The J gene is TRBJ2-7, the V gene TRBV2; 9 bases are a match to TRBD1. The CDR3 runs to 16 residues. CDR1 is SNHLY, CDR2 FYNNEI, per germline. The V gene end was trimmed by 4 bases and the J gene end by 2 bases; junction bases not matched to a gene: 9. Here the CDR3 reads CASSGIRDRVPYEQYF. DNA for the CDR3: TGTGCCAGCAGTGGCATCCGGGACAGGGTTCCCTACGAGCAGTACTTC.

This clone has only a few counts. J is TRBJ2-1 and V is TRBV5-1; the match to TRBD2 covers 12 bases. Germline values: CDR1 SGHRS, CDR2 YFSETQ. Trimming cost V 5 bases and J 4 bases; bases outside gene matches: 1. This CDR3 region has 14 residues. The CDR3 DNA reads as TGCGCCAGCAGGACTAGCGGGAGTTACAATGAGCAGTTCTTC. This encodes CASRTSGSYNEQFF. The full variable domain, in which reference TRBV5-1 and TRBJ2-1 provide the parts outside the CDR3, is KAGVTQTPRYLIKTRGQQVTLSCSPISGHRSVSWYQQTPGQGLQFLFEYFSETQRNKGNFPGRFSGRQFSNSRSEMNVSTLELGDSALYLCASRTSGSYNEQFFGPGTRLTVL.

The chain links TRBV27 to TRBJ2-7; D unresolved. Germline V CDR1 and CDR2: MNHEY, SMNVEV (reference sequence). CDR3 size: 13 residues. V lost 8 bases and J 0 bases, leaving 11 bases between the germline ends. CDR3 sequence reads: CASGQAVSYEQYF. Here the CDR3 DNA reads TGTGCCAGCGGTCAGGCAGTCTCCTACGAGCAGTACTTC.

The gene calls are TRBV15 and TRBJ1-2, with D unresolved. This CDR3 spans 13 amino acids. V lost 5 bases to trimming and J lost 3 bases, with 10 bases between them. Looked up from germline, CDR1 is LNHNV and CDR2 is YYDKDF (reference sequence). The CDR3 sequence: CATSLQVDYGYTF. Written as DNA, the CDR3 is TGTGCCACCAGCCTCCAGGTCGACTATGGCTACACCTTC.

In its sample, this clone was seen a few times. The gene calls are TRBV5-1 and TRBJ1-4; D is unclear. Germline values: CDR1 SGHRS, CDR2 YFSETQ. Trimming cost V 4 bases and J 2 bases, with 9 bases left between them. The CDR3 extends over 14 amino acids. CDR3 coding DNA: TGCGCCAGCAGCCCGGGGTATACTAATGAAAAACTGTTTTTT. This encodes CASSPGYTNEKLFF.

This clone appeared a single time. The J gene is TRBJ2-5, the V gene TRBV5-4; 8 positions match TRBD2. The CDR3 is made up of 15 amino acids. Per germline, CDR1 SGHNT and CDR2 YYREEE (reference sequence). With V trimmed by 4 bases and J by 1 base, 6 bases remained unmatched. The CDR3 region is CASSHGGAVQETQYF. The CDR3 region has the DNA TGTGCCAGCAGCCACGGGGGGGCAGTCCAAGAGACCCAGTACTTC.

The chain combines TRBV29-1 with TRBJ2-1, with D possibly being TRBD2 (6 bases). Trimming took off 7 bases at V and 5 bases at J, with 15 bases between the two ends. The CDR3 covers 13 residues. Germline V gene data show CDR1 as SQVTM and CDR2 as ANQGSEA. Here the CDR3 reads CSAVADVNNEQFF. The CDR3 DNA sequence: TGCAGCGCCGTAGCGGACGTAAACAATGAGCAGTTCTTC.

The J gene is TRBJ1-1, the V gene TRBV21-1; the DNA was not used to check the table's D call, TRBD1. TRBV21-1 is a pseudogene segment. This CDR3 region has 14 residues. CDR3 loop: CASSAQGGNTEAFF. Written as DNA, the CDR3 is TGTGCCAGCAGCGCCCAGGGGGGGAACACTGAAGCTTTCTTT.